The sequence of this T cell receptor beta chain was determined in a study of T cell repertoires in cytomegalovirus infection. TCRdb re-derived calls from the reads in MiXCR, one entry per CDR3 protein. This table holds over 450,000 distinct CDR3 sequences, approximately 10% found once. Sequenced sample: PBMCs. The sequence was collected from a human donor in good health (CMV status not recorded). Some clones in this sample may be carry-over from other donors' samples.

In nucleotides, the CDR3 is TGCAGTGCTAGAGTTGAAACTAACTATGGCTACACCTTC. Translation gives CSARVETNYGYTF. The chain recombines TRBV20-1 with TRBJ1-2; D unresolved. The CDR3 is made up of 13 amino acids. The germline CDR1 and CDR2 sequences are DFQATT and SNEGSKA (reference sequence). The V gene lost 1 base and the J gene lost 0 bases, with 6 bases spanning the gap.